This T cell receptor (beta chain) was recovered during a study of blood T cell repertoires in COVID-19. The CDR3 extends over 13 amino acids. The ends lost 2 bases at V and 9 bases at J; junction bases unmatched: 4. CDR1 and CDR2 (germline): MDHEN, SYDVKM. TCRdb's copy holds only in-frame clones and misses some; the assay was immunoSEQ multiplex PCR. Of hundreds of thousands of clones in the sample, 85% to 90% were seen once. The clonotype originates from a man aged 35 to 55 who had recovered from COVID-19. Sequencing was performed on PBMCs or T cells enriched from blood (not recorded which). The genes are TRBV28 and TRBJ2-1; TRBD2 matches at 7 bases. The CDR3 here is CASSLGGSGEQFF. In DNA, the CDR3 is TGTGCCAGCAGTTTAGGCGGGAGCGGTGAGCAGTTCTTC.